Following are 20 T cell receptor beta chains from one sample sequenced in a study of beta chain features in type 1 diabetes. Study-wide findings and caveats: People with Type 1 diabetes carried modestly yet significantly shorter TCRB CDR3s in all four CD4+ subsets.

Expressed TCRB transcripts were sequenced because the entire RNA isolate underwent reverse transcription. Data came from immunoSEQ multiplex PCR; TCRdb stores just in-frame clones and leaves some out. The sample has about 230,000 clones, 15% to 20% seen once. Their recognized antigens are unknown. Sequenced material: naive CD4+ T cells from blood. The receptors come from a young man with type 1 diabetes.

The chain carries TRBV28 and TRBJ1-2; a weak D match, TRBD1 (5 bases). Looked up from germline, CDR1 is MDHEN and CDR2 is SYDVKM. V was clipped by 2 bases and J by 10 bases, with 14 bases between them. The CDR3 extends over 13 amino acids. The CDR3 is CASSLNRRGSYTF. CDR3 sequence (DNA): TGTGCCAGCAGTTTAAACCGCCGGGGGTCCTACACCTTC.

The rearrangement joins TRBV9 to TRBJ2-1, with 7 nucleotides matching TRBD1. V gave up 0 bases and J gave up 5 bases; unmatched junction bases: 8. This CDR3 comprises 16 residues. Per germline, CDR1 SGDLS and CDR2 YYNGEE. The chain's CDR3 is CASSVAKGAIDNEQFF. The CDR3 nucleotides are TGTGCCAGCAGCGTAGCCAAGGGGGCAATTGACAATGAGCAGTTCTTC.

This clone was counted only a few times. CDR3 bases: TGTGCAAGTCGCCTGCAAGGGCTCTTGCGGGGCAATGAGCAGTTCTTC. Its protein is CASRLQGLLRGNEQFF. V usage is TRBV12-2 and J usage is TRBJ2-1; the table's D call, TRBD2, was not checked against the DNA. TRBV12-2 is a pseudogene. The CDR3 contains 16 residues.

V gene TRBV29-1 combines with J gene TRBJ1-4, with D perhaps matching TRBD1 (5 bases). V lost 6 bases and J lost 6, with 14 bases in between. This CDR3 comprises 13 residues. Germline assignment: CDR1 SQVTM and CDR2 ANQGSEA. The CDR3 region is CSVALGVYEKLFF. CDR3 sequence (DNA): TGCAGCGTCGCCCTGGGGGTATATGAAAAACTGTTTTTT.

The table lists this clone with a few counts. The rearrangement joins TRBV29-1 to TRBJ2-6; D is unclear. This CDR3 spans 15 amino acids. V lost 4 bases and J 0 bases, leaving 10 bases between the germline ends. CDR1 is SQVTM, CDR2 ANQGSEA, per germline. The CDR3 DNA reads TGCAGCGTTGGGGGTTACGCCTCTGGGGCCAACGTCCTGACTTTC. This sequence encodes CSVGGYASGANVLTF.

CDR3 residues: CASSLARQANTGELFF. The CDR3 DNA reads as TGCGCCAGCAGCTTGGCCAGACAGGCGAACACCGGGGAGCTGTTTTTT. The chain has TRBV5-1 and TRBJ2-2, with D perhaps matching TRBD1 (6 bases). Germline CDR1 and CDR2: SGHRS and YFSETQ. Trimming removed 0 bases at V and 0 bases at J, with 9 bases between. The CDR3 is made up of 16 amino acids. Looking up the rest from reference TRBV5-1 and TRBJ2-2 gives the full variable domain: KAGVTQTPRYLIKTRGQQVTLSCSPISGHRSVSWYQQTPGQGLQFLFEYFSETQRNKGNFPGRFSGRQFSNSRSEMNVSTLELGDSALYLCASSLARQANTGELFFGEGSRLTVL.

The V and J genes are TRBV6-1 and TRBJ2-7; TRBD1 aligns across 8 bases. With V trimmed by 0 bases and J by 3 bases, 13 bases remained unmatched. The CDR3 is 18 amino acids. In germline, CDR1 is MNHNS, CDR2 SASEGT. CDR3 loop: CASSEARELRDRYYEQYF. In nucleotides, the CDR3 is TGTGCCAGCAGTGAAGCACGAGAACTCCGGGACAGGTACTACGAGCAGTACTTC.

This clone was detected only a few times. The chain couples TRBV25-1 to TRBJ2-3; maybe TRBD1 (6 bases). V dropped 8 bases and J dropped 5 bases, with 20 bases sitting between them. CDR3 length: 15 residues. Germline loops: CDR1 MGHDK, CDR2 SYGVNS. DNA of the CDR3: TGTGCCAGCTGGTCCCTCGGGACACTTGGAGATACGCAGTATTTT. Translated: CASWSLGTLGDTQYF. Variable domain in full (rest from reference TRBV25-1 and TRBJ2-3): EADIYQTPRYLVIGTGKKITLECSQTMGHDKMYWYQQDPGMELHLIHYSYGVNSTEKGDLSSESTVSRIRTEHFPLTLESARPSHTSQYLCASWSLGTLGDTQYFGPGTRLTVL.

The chain has TRBV6-5 and TRBJ2-1, with TRBD2 identical over 10 bases. The CDR3 has 15 residues. Germline values: CDR1 MNHEY, CDR2 SVGAGI. Trimming took 0 bases from V and 14 from J; bases not matched to a gene: 10. As DNA, the CDR3 is TGTGCCAGCAGTTACTCAAGCGGGAGGGGCCCTCAAGAGTTCTTC. Translated: CASSYSSGRGPQEFF.

This clone has a handful of counts. Other DNA variants within this sample encode the same CDR3. As DNA, the CDR3 is TGTGCCAGCAGTTCCGAGACCCAGTACTTC. Translation gives CASSSETQYF. V and J are TRBV28 and TRBJ2-5; D ambiguous. Germline V lookup: CDR1 MDHEN, CDR2 SYDVKM. The CDR3 contains 10 residues. With 4 bases removed from V and 5 bases from J, the gap between germline ends came to 2 bases.

This clone showed up just a few times. The V call is TRBV7-9, the J call TRBJ2-1; 10 positions agree with TRBD1. The ends lost 5 bases at V and 4 bases at J; junction bases unmatched: 5. There are 15 residues in the CDR3. Per the germline V gene, CDR1 is SEHNR and CDR2 is FQNEAQ (reference sequence). The CDR3 nucleotides are TGTGCCAGCAGCAACCGGGACAGGGGTTACAATGAGCAGTTCTTC. Protein sequence: CASSNRDRGYNEQFF.

A few counts support this clone. The chain couples TRBV29-1 to TRBJ1-1, with D possibly being TRBD1 (6 bases). The CDR3 consists of 11 residues. CDR1 and CDR2 (germline): SQVTM, ANQGSEA. Trimming cost V 6 bases and J 6 bases, with 11 bases left between them. The CDR3 reads CSVGWGPEAFF. The CDR3 bases are TGCAGCGTGGGCTGGGGGCCTGAAGCTTTCTTT.

CDR3 DNA sequence: TGCGCCAGCAGCCCCGTCGCCTTTCTGGGACAGGGGAGTTCTGGGGCCAACGTCCTGACTTTC. Its protein is CASSPVAFLGQGSSGANVLTF. The V gene is TRBV4-3, the J gene TRBJ2-6; TRBD1 aligns across 10 bases. V lost 4 bases, J lost 1 base, and 16 bases stayed unmatched. The germline V gene has CDR1 LGHNA and CDR2 YSLEER. The CDR3 length is 21 residues.

This clone was observed a few times. The V gene is TRBV2, the J gene TRBJ2-7; the D is unclear. This CDR3 contains 11 residues. Trimming stripped 3 bases from V and 11 bases from J, with 11 bases between. The germline gives CDR1 SNHLY, CDR2 FYNNEI. This CDR3 is CASSESQREYF. For the CDR3, the DNA is TGTGCCAGCAGTGAGTCCCAGAGAGAGTACTTC.

This chain connects TRBV7-2 to TRBJ2-7, with 12 bases that match TRBD2. CDR3 size: 16 residues. Germline trimming cut 3 bases from V and 5 bases from J; bases unmatched to any gene: 8. Germline V gene data show CDR1 as SGHTA and CDR2 as FQGNSA. The CDR3 is CASSLATSGRSDEQYF. CDR3 nucleotide sequence: TGTGCCAGCAGCTTGGCGACTAGCGGGAGATCGGACGAGCAGTACTTC.

A remark on this clone: Other DNA sequences in the same sample also yield this CDR3. The CDR3 region is CSVVRDTQYF. The CDR3, as DNA: TGCAGCGTTGTACGGGATACGCAGTATTTT. The chain uses TRBV29-1 and TRBJ2-3; D not resolved. Germline lookup yields CDR1 SQVTM and CDR2 ANQGSEA. This CDR3 is 10 amino acids long. V shed 4 bases and J shed 6 bases, with 5 bases lying between them.

Only a few counts were recorded for this clone. This sequence joins TRBV29-1 and TRBJ2-3; no clear D gene. V lost 5 bases and J 0 bases, leaving 9 bases between the germline ends. The V gene's germline CDR1 is SQVTM and CDR2 ANQGSEA. This CDR3 comprises 13 residues. The CDR3 sequence: CSVQEFSTDTQYF. The CDR3 DNA follows: TGCAGCGTTCAGGAGTTTAGCACAGATACGCAGTATTTT.

The chain uses TRBV7-9 and TRBJ1-2; D is unresolved. CDR3 length equals 13 residues. The V end was cut by 5 bases, the J end by 4 bases, with 11 bases between. In germline, CDR1 is SEHNR, CDR2 FQNEAQ (reference sequence). CDR3 bases: TGTGCCAGCAGCCCCGTGGAAAGCTATGGCTACACCTTC. This encodes CASSPVESYGYTF.

The table lists this clone with a few counts. The chain carries TRBV10-3 and TRBJ2-1; D is unclear. The CDR3 has 11 amino acids. Trimming cost V 0 bases and J 10 bases, with 4 bases left between them. Germline assignment: CDR1 ENHRY and CDR2 SYGVKD. In DNA, the CDR3 is TGTGCCATCAGTGAGTCAGAGGAGCAGTTCTTC. It yields the protein CAISESEEQFF.

This clone was counted between two and nine times. The chain couples TRBV9 to TRBJ2-1, with 8 nucleotides matching TRBD2. Germline CDR1 reads SGDLS; CDR2 reads YYNGEE. This CDR3 has 17 amino acids. The V gene end was trimmed by 0 bases and the J gene end by 0 bases; junction bases not matched to a gene: 5. CDR3 loop: CASSVDSGTSSYNEQFF. The CDR3 DNA reads TGTGCCAGCAGCGTAGATAGCGGGACAAGCTCCTACAATGAGCAGTTCTTC. Using reference TRBV9 and TRBJ2-1 for the parts outside the CDR3, the full variable domain is DSGVTQTPKHLITATGQRVTLRCSPRSGDLSVYWYQQSLDQGLQFLIQYYNGEERAKGNILERFSAQQFPDLHSELNLSSLELGDSALYFCASSVDSGTSSYNEQFFGPGTRLTVL.